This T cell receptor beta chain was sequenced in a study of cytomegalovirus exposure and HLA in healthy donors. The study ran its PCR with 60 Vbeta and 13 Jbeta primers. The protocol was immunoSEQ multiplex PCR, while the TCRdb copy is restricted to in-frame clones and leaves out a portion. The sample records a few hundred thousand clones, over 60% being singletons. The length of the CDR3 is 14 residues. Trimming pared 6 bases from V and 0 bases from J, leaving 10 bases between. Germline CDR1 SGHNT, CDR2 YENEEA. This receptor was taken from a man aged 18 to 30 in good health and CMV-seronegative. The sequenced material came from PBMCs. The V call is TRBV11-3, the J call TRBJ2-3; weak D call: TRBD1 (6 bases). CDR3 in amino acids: CASSGGGSTDTQYF. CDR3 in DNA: TGTGCCAGCAGTGGGGGCGGGAGCACAGATACGCAGTATTTT.